What follows are 6 T cell receptor beta chains derived from one specimen sequenced in a study of long-term antiretroviral therapy in people with HIV. Version v3.0 of the immunoSEQ assay ran at survey level. Libraries were prepared by immunoSEQ multiplex PCR; TCRdb keeps only in-frame clonotypes and omits some of them. The sample has 25,000 to 35,000 clones, around 97% seen once; the top ten hold around 3.2%. The sample was unsorted PBMCs, taken 6.9 years after starting antiretroviral therapy. The origin of the receptors is a man aged 25 to 40 with HIV.

This chain links TRBV6-5 with TRBJ1-6; TRBD1 aligns across 7 bases. Germline V lookup: CDR1 MNHEY, CDR2 SVGAGI. The CDR3 spans 13 residues. Trimming took 4 bases from V and 8 from J; bases not matched to a gene: 2. The CDR3 DNA is TGTGCCAGCAGTTTCGACAGGGATTCACCCCTCCACTTT. Its translation is CASSFDRDSPLHF.

This chain's CDR3 is CASSPGTTYNEQFF. CDR3 nucleotide sequence: TGTGCCAGCAGCCCCGGGACTACTTACAATGAGCAGTTCTTC. The chain couples TRBV5-6 to TRBJ2-1; 7 bases fit TRBD2. V dropped 4 bases and J dropped 4; count of bases not matched to a gene: 5. Germline V lookup: CDR1 SGHDT, CDR2 YYEEEE. This CDR3 is 14 amino acids long.

The chain carries TRBV7-6 and TRBJ2-1; D might be TRBD1 (6 bases). CDR3 length: 12 residues. Germline V gene data show CDR1 as SGHVS and CDR2 as FNYEAQ. Trimming removed 5 bases from V and 11 bases from J, with 13 bases in between. The CDR3 here is CASSTPQGQQFF. The CDR3 DNA is TGTGCCAGCAGCACCCCACAGGGTCAGCAGTTCTTC.

The chain has TRBV11-1 and TRBJ2-5; 7 nucleotides line up with TRBD2. Germline trimming cut 5 bases from V and 5 bases from J; bases unmatched to any gene: 5. The CDR3 loop spans 13 amino acids. The germline gives CDR1 SGHAT, CDR2 FQDESV (reference sequence). CDR3 nucleotide sequence: TGTGCCAGCAGCCGCGGGAGTTCGGAGACCCAGTACTTC. Translating gives CASSRGSSETQYF.

The rearrangement joins TRBV6-6 to TRBJ1-6, with D possibly matching TRBD1 (5 bases). The germline V gene has CDR1 MNHNY and CDR2 SVGAGI (reference sequence). The germline V and J ends were trimmed by 2 bases and 6 bases, with 8 bases remaining between them. The CDR3 has 14 residues. As DNA, the CDR3 is TGTGCCAGCAGTTACCCAGGGACTAATTCACCCCTCCACTTT. Translated: CASSYPGTNSPLHF.

This chain uses TRBV7-6 with TRBJ2-5; D not resolved. CDR1 and CDR2 from the germline V gene are SGHVS and FNYEAQ. The CDR3 consists of 13 residues. The germline V and J ends were trimmed by 2 bases and 5 bases, with 9 bases remaining between them. The CDR3 sequence is CASSLHSRETQYF. CDR3 bases: TGTGCCAGCAGCTTACATAGCCGGGAGACCCAGTACTTC. Full variable domain (rest looked up from reference TRBV7-6 and TRBJ2-5): GAGVSQSPRYKVTKRGQDVALRCDPISGHVSLYWYRQALGQGPEFLTYFNYEAQQDKSGLPNDRFSAERPEGSISTLTIQRTEQRDSAMYRCASSLHSRETQYFGPGTRLLVL.